A single sample is the source of the 15 T cell receptor beta chains below, sequenced in a study of CD8 T cells in Susac syndrome. RNA was extracted with the RNeasy kit, and a quantity of about 0.45 to 1 ug was reverse transcribed using random hexamers. In TCRdb, the immunoSEQ multiplex PCR reads were re-called with MiXCR into one record per CDR3 protein. The sample lists tens of thousands of distinct CDR3 sequences; 90% to 95% were seen once. Sequencing input: CD8+ T cells from PBMCs. These receptors originate from a human donor with multiple sclerosis.

V usage is TRBV27 and J usage is TRBJ2-2, with D possibly being TRBD2 (5 bases). The V gene's germline CDR1 is MNHEY and CDR2 SMNVEV (reference sequence). V gave up 3 bases and J gave up 7 bases, with 9 bases separating them. This CDR3 spans 13 amino acids. DNA for the CDR3: TGTGCCAGCAGTTTCCGACGGGGCGGGGAGCTGTTTTTT. It yields the protein CASSFRRGGELFF.

The rearrangement links TRBV10-2 to TRBJ2-7; maybe TRBD1 (5 bases). The CDR3 runs 13 residues. Trimming removed 6 bases at V and 2 bases at J, with 11 bases between. Germline CDR1 and CDR2: WSHSY and SAAADI. CDR3 in DNA: TGCGCCAGCAGGGGTGGGGCCCCCTACGAGCAGTACTTC. This gives the protein CASRGGAPYEQYF.

This CDR3 reads CSAREDEQFF. As DNA, the CDR3 is TGCAGTGCTAGAGAGGATGAGCAGTTCTTC. J is TRBJ2-1 and V is TRBV20-1; D remains unclear. V was trimmed by 0 bases and J by 8 bases, leaving 2 bases between them. Per the germline V gene, CDR1 is DFQATT and CDR2 is SNEGSKA (reference sequence). This CDR3 has 10 residues.

This chain links TRBV5-1 with TRBJ2-7, with 9 positions matching TRBD1. The CDR3 is made up of 17 amino acids. Per the germline V gene, CDR1 is SGHRS and CDR2 is YFSETQ. J was trimmed by 0 bases and V by 0 bases; bases with no gene match: 7. The CDR3 is CASSLALGDRVSYEQYF. DNA for the CDR3: TGCGCCAGCAGCTTGGCTCTGGGGGACAGGGTCTCCTACGAGCAGTACTTC.

The rearrangement joins TRBV7-9 to TRBJ2-3, with TRBD2 identical over 8 bases. Germline V gene sequence: CDR1 SEHNR, CDR2 FQNEAQ (reference sequence). The CDR3 is 14 residues long. J gave up 1 base and V 4 bases, and 1 base lay outside the gene matches. CDR3 amino acids: CASSSTSGTDTQYF. In nucleotides, the CDR3 is TGTGCCAGCAGCTCGACTAGCGGCACAGATACGCAGTATTTT.

The genes are TRBV6-6 and TRBJ2-7, with TRBD2 matching 10 bases. The CDR3 runs 15 residues. The V gene's germline CDR1 is MNHNY and CDR2 SVGAGI (reference sequence). V gave up 2 bases and J gave up 2 bases; unmatched junction bases: 3. The CDR3 is CASSYGTSETYEQYF. The CDR3 DNA sequence: TGTGCCAGCAGTTACGGGACTAGCGAGACCTACGAGCAGTACTTC.

The chain carries TRBV6-5 and TRBJ2-3; D possibly matches TRBD1 or TRBD2 (5 bases each). In germline, CDR1 is MNHEY, CDR2 SVGAGI. V was pared by 7 bases and J by 4 bases, with 18 bases between. The CDR3 sequence is 15 residues long. The CDR3 DNA follows: TGTGCCAGCAACCCGGGACCCCAAGAGGCAGATACGCAGTATTTT. This encodes CASNPGPQEADTQYF.

The chain employs TRBV27 and TRBJ1-1; TRBD1 might be the D (6 bases). Deletions cut 6 bases from V and 4 bases from J, with 15 bases between. Per the germline V gene, CDR1 is MNHEY and CDR2 is SMNVEV (reference sequence). The length of the CDR3 is 14 residues. CDR3 sequence: CASSLTTGTTEAFF. The CDR3 coding sequence is TGTGCCAGCAGCCTCACCACAGGGACCACTGAAGCTTTCTTT.

The chain links TRBV20-1 to TRBJ1-2; perhaps TRBD1 as D (5 bases). The CDR3 totals 13 residues. The V end lost 7 bases, the J end lost 2 bases, and 14 bases lay between the germline ends. Germline V CDR1 and CDR2: DFQATT, SNEGSKA (reference sequence). The CDR3 protein is CSVRAQGNYGYTF. CDR3 nucleotide sequence: TGCAGTGTCAGGGCCCAGGGCAACTATGGCTACACCTTC.

V is TRBV19 and J is TRBJ2-7; a possible D gene is TRBD2 (5 bases). The germline V gene has CDR1 LNHDA and CDR2 SQIVND (reference sequence). V was cut by 0 bases and J by 2 bases, with 14 bases left in between. This CDR3 region has 16 residues. The CDR3 is CASSIDRGLATYEQYF. For the CDR3, the DNA is TGTGCCAGTAGTATAGATCGAGGACTCGCCACCTACGAGCAGTACTTC.

The rearrangement joins TRBV5-4 to TRBJ1-4; D possibly corresponds to TRBD1 (6 bases). Germline V CDR1 and CDR2: SGHNT, YYREEE (reference sequence). V gave up 1 base and J gave up 8 bases, with 6 bases separating them. The CDR3 extends over 12 amino acids. This chain's CDR3 is CASSLTGEKLFF. Here the CDR3 DNA reads TGTGCCAGCAGCTTGACAGGGGAAAAACTGTTTTTT.

The chain links TRBV20-1 to TRBJ2-4, with D tentatively TRBD1 (6 bases). Deletions cut 0 bases from V and 2 bases from J, with 11 bases between. This CDR3 contains 15 residues. The V gene's germline CDR1 is DFQATT and CDR2 SNEGSKA (reference sequence). In DNA, the CDR3 is TGCAGTGCTAGAGACTATACAGGGACCAAAAACATTCAGTACTTC. Encoded protein: CSARDYTGTKNIQYF.

The chain carries TRBV29-1 and TRBJ2-7, with 7 bases identical to TRBD1. Germline CDR1 reads SQVTM; CDR2 reads ANQGSEA. CDR3 length: 12 residues. The J segment lost 7 bases and the V segment lost 4 bases, leaving 7 bases of the junction unmatched. The CDR3 DNA is TGCAGCGTTGTGGGGGACAGAGTTGAGCAGTACTTC. This sequence encodes CSVVGDRVEQYF.

This sequence joins TRBV27 and TRBJ1-5, with 8 bases lining up with TRBD1. The V segment lost 5 bases and the J segment 10 bases; nucleotides outside the gene matches: 10. CDR1 and CDR2 from the germline V gene are MNHEY and SMNVEV (reference sequence). This CDR3 has 14 residues. CDR3 sequence reads: CASSPGQGVSPQHF. As DNA, the CDR3 is TGTGCCAGCAGTCCAGGACAGGGTGTTTCACCCCAGCATTTT.

V usage is TRBV28 and J usage is TRBJ2-3; D is unclear. Per the germline V gene, CDR1 is MDHEN and CDR2 is SYDVKM. The CDR3 sequence is 11 residues long. The V gene lost 6 bases and the J gene lost 2 bases, with 3 bases spanning the gap. The CDR3 sequence: CASRTTDTQYF. CDR3 DNA sequence: TGTGCCAGCAGAACCACAGATACGCAGTATTTT.